Each of the 18 T cell receptor beta chains below was sequenced from the same sample in a study of response to subunit inactivated influenza vaccine. TCRdb re-derived calls from the RT-PCR reads in MiXCR, one entry per CDR3 protein. The table shows about 570,000 distinct CDR3 sequences, with about 11% occurring only once. The data also belong to a second study, concerning T cells expressing NK-cell markers. In that study: A 5'RACE template switching approach incorporating UMIs was used to make TCR beta cDNA.

The specimen comprised PBMCs from blood, sampled on the day of vaccination. Receptors were obtained from a man aged 45-65 years who received an inactivated influenza vaccine.

The rearrangement joins TRBV9 to TRBJ2-3; 11 bases line up with TRBD2. J was trimmed by 2 bases and V by 2 bases; bases with no gene match: 4. This CDR3 comprises 16 residues. Germline lookup yields CDR1 SGDLS and CDR2 YYNGEE. This CDR3 is CASSVTSGSFTDTQYF. The DNA of the CDR3 is TGTGCCAGCAGCGTTACTAGCGGGAGTTTCACAGATACGCAGTATTTT. Using reference TRBV9 and TRBJ2-3 for the parts outside the CDR3, the full variable domain is DSGVTQTPKHLITATGQRVTLRCSPRSGDLSVYWYQQSLDQGLQFLIQYYNGEERAKGNILERFSAQQFPDLHSELNLSSLELGDSALYFCASSVTSGSFTDTQYFGPGTRLTVL.

This chain links TRBV6-1 with TRBJ1-5; TRBD1 aligns across 7 bases. V was clipped by 5 bases and J by 4 bases; unmatched bases: 8. Germline CDR1 and CDR2: MNHNS and SASEGT. The CDR3 covers 15 residues. CDR3 sequence reads: CASSPGTAQNQPQHF. CDR3 sequence (DNA): TGTGCCAGCAGTCCCGGGACAGCTCAGAATCAGCCCCAGCATTTT.

The chain recombines TRBV5-8 with TRBJ2-5; perhaps TRBD2 as D (6 bases). Trimming left V 4 bases short and J 5 bases short, with 12 bases between. Germline loops: CDR1 SGHTS, CDR2 YDEGEE. The CDR3 consists of 13 residues. The CDR3 is CASSPGSWETQYF. The CDR3 nucleotides are TGTGCCAGCAGCCCCGGGAGTTGGGAGACCCAGTACTTC.

The chain uses TRBV4-3 and TRBJ2-5; 12 bases map to TRBD2. V lost 2 bases and J lost 5; bases outside the gene matches: 3. The CDR3 spans 15 residues. Per germline, CDR1 LGHNA and CDR2 YSLEER. CDR3 DNA sequence: TGCGCCAGCAGCCAACTAGCGGGGGGGACGGAGACCCAGTACTTC. It encodes CASSQLAGGTETQYF.

This clonotype was counted at least ten times. The chain joins TRBV7-2 to TRBJ2-3, with TRBD2 matching 10 bases. Per the germline V gene, CDR1 is SGHTA and CDR2 is FQGNSA. The ends lost 4 bases at V and 8 bases at J; junction bases unmatched: 3. This CDR3 is 13 amino acids long. CDR3 residues: CASSSTSGVTQYF. The CDR3 DNA reads TGTGCCAGCAGCTCCACTAGCGGGGTTACGCAGTATTTT.

This clonotype showed up just a few times. This chain links TRBV12-3 or TRBV12-4 with TRBJ2-7, with a tentative D call TRBD2 (6 bases). Trimming took 3 bases from V and 5 from J, leaving 17 bases between them. This CDR3 has 15 residues. The CDR3 DNA is TGTGCCAGCAGTTTTAGTCTCCCTAGCGCCCACGAGCAGTACTTC. This gives the protein CASSFSLPSAHEQYF.

This clonotype appeared a few times. The chain employs TRBV5-1 and TRBJ2-7; maybe TRBD1 (5 bases). The CDR3 covers 13 residues. Germline assignment: CDR1 SGHRS and CDR2 YFSETQ. Trimming took off 3 bases at V and 4 bases at J, with 11 bases between the two ends. CDR3 sequence reads: CASSSLQGYEQYF. CDR3 in DNA: TGCGCCAGCAGCTCACTTCAGGGATACGAGCAGTACTTC.

This chain connects TRBV7-2 to TRBJ2-1; a possible D gene is TRBD2 (5 bases). The V gene's germline CDR1 is SGHTA and CDR2 FQGNSA. The CDR3 contains 15 residues. V gave up 0 bases and J gave up 6 bases, with 12 bases separating them. Written as DNA, the CDR3 is TGTGCCAGCAGCTTAGCGATCGCTAGCTTCAATGAGCAGTTCTTC. This codes for CASSLAIASFNEQFF.

The V gene is TRBV7-2, the J gene TRBJ2-5; D uncertain. The CDR3 loop spans 14 amino acids. V lost 1 base, J lost 6 bases, and 12 bases lay in between. Germline-derived CDR1 and CDR2 are SGHTA and FQGNSA. The CDR3 loop reads CASSLVPSEQTQYF. Written as DNA, the CDR3 is TGTGCCAGCAGCTTAGTTCCCAGCGAGCAGACCCAGTACTTC.

Only a few counts were recorded for this clonotype. The V call is TRBV12-3 or TRBV12-4, the J call TRBJ1-1, with D maybe TRBD1 (5 bases). This CDR3 is built from 14 residues. V lost 3 bases and J 0 bases, leaving 8 bases between the germline ends. CDR3 nucleotides: TGTGCCAGCAGTTTTGGGGGAATGAACACTGAAGCTTTCTTT. Translating gives CASSFGGMNTEAFF.

V usage is TRBV12-3 or TRBV12-4 and J usage is TRBJ1-2; D unresolved. The CDR3 consists of 13 residues. Trimming removed 10 bases from V and 2 bases from J, with 14 bases in between. This CDR3 reads CAIRTGLNYGYTF. The CDR3 coding sequence is TGTGCCATCCGTACGGGTTTGAACTATGGCTACACCTTC.

This clonotype was seen a handful of times. This chain links TRBV7-2 with TRBJ2-1; the D is unclear. The germline CDR1 and CDR2 sequences are SGHTA and FQGNSA. The CDR3 sequence is 15 residues long. V lost 1 base, J lost 2 bases, and 9 bases lay in between. The CDR3, as DNA: TGTGCCAGCAGCTTAGGCCCCCCCCCCTACAATGAGCAGTTCTTC. Translated: CASSLGPPPYNEQFF.

The rearrangement joins TRBV5-4 to TRBJ2-7; D is unclear. Between the trimmed V and J ends, which lost 0 bases and 3 bases, there was a span of 13 bases. The CDR3 is 15 residues long. Germline V gene data show CDR1 as SGHNT and CDR2 as YYREEE (reference sequence). The CDR3 sequence is CASSLGVGGYYEQYF. CDR3 nucleotide sequence: TGTGCCAGCAGCTTGGGTGTTGGCGGCTACTACGAGCAGTACTTC. Using reference TRBV5-4 and TRBJ2-7 for the parts outside the CDR3, the full variable domain is ETGVTQSPTHLIKTRGQQVTLRCSSQSGHNTVSWYQQALGQGPQFIFQYYREEENGRGNFPPRFSGLQFPNYSSELNVNALELDDSALYLCASSLGVGGYYEQYFGPGTRLTVT.

This sequence joins TRBV20-1 and TRBJ2-1; D may be TRBD2 (6 bases). The germline V gene has CDR1 DFQATT and CDR2 SNEGSKA (reference sequence). V lost 5 bases and J 0 bases, leaving 11 bases between the germline ends. The CDR3 length is 14 residues. The CDR3 protein is CSAPGGSSYNEQFF. The CDR3 DNA is TGCAGTGCTCCTGGGGGGAGCTCCTACAATGAGCAGTTCTTC.

This clonotype was counted between two and nine times. V and J are TRBV20-1 and TRBJ2-6, with TRBD1 identical over 8 bases. Germline CDR1 reads DFQATT; CDR2 reads SNEGSKA (reference sequence). The CDR3 loop spans 15 amino acids. V trimming: 2 bases; J trimming: 2 bases; junction bases outside the gene matches: 2. As DNA, the CDR3 is TGCAGTGCTAGACGGACAGGGCCTGGGGCCAACGTCCTGACTTTC. Translation gives CSARRTGPGANVLTF.

This rearrangement joins TRBV2 to TRBJ2-1; 9 bases are a match to TRBD1. Germline loops: CDR1 SNHLY, CDR2 FYNNEI. Trimming cost V 0 bases and J 4 bases; bases outside gene matches: 4. The CDR3 has 16 amino acids. The CDR3, as DNA: TGTGCCAGCAGTGAAGCCGGGACAGGGACGTACAATGAGCAGTTCTTC. It encodes CASSEAGTGTYNEQFF.

This clonotype was detected ten times or more. J is TRBJ2-3 and V is TRBV2; 7 bases agree with TRBD1. V lost 7 bases and J lost 6; bases outside the gene matches: 16. This CDR3 comprises 16 residues. Germline-derived CDR1 and CDR2 are SNHLY and FYNNEI. Here the CDR3 reads CASILDRASKRDTQYF. CDR3 DNA: TGTGCCAGCATCCTTGACAGGGCCTCTAAGAGGGATACGCAGTATTTT.

A few counts support this clonotype. V and J are TRBV29-1 and TRBJ2-3; 11 positions agree with TRBD2. V lost 6 bases to trimming and J lost 3 bases; unmatched junction nucleotides: 11. This CDR3 is 16 amino acids long. CDR1 SQVTM and CDR2 ANQGSEA come from the germline V gene. In DNA form, the CDR3 reads TGCAGCGTGCCCCACTACTCTAGCGGGGGGACAGATACGCAGTATTTT. It translates to CSVPHYSSGGTDTQYF.